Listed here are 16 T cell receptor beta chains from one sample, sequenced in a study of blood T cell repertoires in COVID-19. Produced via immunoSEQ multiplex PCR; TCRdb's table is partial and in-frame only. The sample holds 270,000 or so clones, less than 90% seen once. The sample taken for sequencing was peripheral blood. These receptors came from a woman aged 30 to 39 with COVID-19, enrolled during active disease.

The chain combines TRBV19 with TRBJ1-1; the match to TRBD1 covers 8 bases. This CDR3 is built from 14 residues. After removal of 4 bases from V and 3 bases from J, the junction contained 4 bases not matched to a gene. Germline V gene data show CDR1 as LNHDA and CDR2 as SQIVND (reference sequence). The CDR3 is CASSTRGPDTEAFF. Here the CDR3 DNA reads TGTGCCAGTAGTACCAGGGGGCCTGACACTGAAGCTTTCTTT.

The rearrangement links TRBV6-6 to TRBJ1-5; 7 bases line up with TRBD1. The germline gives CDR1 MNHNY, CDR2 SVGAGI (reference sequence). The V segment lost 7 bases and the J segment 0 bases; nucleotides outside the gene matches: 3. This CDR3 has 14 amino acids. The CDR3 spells CASKRQGSNQPQHF. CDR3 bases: TGTGCCAGCAAACGACAGGGTAGCAATCAGCCCCAGCATTTT.

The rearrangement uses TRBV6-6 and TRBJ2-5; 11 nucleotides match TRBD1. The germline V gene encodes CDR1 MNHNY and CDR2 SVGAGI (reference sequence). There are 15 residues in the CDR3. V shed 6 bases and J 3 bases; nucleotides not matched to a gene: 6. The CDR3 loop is CASRYGQGAKETQYF. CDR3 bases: TGTGCCAGCAGATACGGACAGGGGGCAAAAGAGACCCAGTACTTC.

CDR3 loop: CASSVLAGGPGELFF. The DNA for the CDR3 is TGTGCCAGCAGCGTACTAGCGGGGGGGCCCGGGGAGCTGTTTTTT. The gene calls are TRBV9 and TRBJ2-2, with 12 bases aligning to TRBD2. Trimming took 1 base from V and 6 from J; bases not matched to a gene: 1. This CDR3 contains 15 residues. CDR1 and CDR2 (germline): SGDLS, YYNGEE.

CDR3 sequence (DNA): TGTGCCAGCAGCCAAGATCGAGGGCGGGGAAACACCATATATTTT. This codes for CASSQDRGRGNTIYF. This chain uses TRBV4-2 with TRBJ1-3; D gene ambiguous. This CDR3 comprises 15 residues. V lost 0 bases, J lost 4 bases, and 10 bases lay in between. The germline CDR1 and CDR2 sequences are LGHNA and YNFKEQ.

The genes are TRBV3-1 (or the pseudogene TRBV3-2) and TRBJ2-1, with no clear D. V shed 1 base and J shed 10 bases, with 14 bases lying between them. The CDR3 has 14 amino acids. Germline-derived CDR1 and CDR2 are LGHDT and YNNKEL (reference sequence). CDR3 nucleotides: TGTGCCAGCAGCCAAGGTATTCCCCCTTCGGAGCAGTTCTTC. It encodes CASSQGIPPSEQFF.

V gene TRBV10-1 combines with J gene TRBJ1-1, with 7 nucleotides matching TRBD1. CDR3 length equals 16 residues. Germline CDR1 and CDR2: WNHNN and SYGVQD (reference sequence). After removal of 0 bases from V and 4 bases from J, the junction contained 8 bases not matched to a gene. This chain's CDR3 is CASSESGRQGGTEAFF. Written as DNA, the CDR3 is TGCGCCAGCAGTGAGTCGGGACGACAGGGTGGCACTGAAGCTTTCTTT.

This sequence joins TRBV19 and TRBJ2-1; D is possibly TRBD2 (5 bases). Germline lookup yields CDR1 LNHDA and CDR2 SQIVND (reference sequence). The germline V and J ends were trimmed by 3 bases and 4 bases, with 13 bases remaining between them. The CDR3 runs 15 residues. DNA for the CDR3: TGTGCCAGTAGTATTAGAATAGGCGGGTACAATGAGCAGTTCTTC. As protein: CASSIRIGGYNEQFF.

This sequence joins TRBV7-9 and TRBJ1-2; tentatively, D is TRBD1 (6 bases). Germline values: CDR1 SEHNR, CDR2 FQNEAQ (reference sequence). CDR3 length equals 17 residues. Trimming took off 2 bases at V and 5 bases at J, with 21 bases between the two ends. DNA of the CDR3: TGTGCCAGCAGCTTATTGGGGGGGCCAGCTGAGAAGTATGGCTACACCTTC. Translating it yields CASSLLGGPAEKYGYTF.

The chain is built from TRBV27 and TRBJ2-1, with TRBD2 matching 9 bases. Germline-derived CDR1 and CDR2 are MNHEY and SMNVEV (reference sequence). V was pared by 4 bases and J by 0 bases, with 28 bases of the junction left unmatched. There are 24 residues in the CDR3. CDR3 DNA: TGTGCCAGCAGTTCTCCTTTATCGGCGGGGGGGCCGCGCCCTTCTCCGAGCTCCTACAATGAGCAGTTCTTC. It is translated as CASSSPLSAGGPRPSPSSYNEQFF.

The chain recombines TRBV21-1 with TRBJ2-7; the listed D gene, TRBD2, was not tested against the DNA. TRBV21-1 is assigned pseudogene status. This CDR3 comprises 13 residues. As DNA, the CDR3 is TGTGCCAGCAGCACAGGACTAGTCTACGAGCAGTACTTC. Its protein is CASSTGLVYEQYF.

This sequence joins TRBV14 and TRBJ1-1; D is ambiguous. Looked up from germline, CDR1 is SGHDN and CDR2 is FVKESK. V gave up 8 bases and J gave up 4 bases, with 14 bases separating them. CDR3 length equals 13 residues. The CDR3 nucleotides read TGTGCCAGCCTACGGAACTCGGGCACTGAAGCTTTCTTT. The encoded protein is CASLRNSGTEAFF.

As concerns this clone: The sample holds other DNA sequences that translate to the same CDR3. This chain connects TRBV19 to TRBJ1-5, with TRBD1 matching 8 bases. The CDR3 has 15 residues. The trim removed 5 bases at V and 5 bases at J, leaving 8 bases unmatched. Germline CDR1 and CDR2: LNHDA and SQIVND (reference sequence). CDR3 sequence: CASSRTGRDHQPQHF. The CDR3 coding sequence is TGTGCCAGTAGTCGGACAGGGAGGGACCATCAGCCCCAGCATTTT.

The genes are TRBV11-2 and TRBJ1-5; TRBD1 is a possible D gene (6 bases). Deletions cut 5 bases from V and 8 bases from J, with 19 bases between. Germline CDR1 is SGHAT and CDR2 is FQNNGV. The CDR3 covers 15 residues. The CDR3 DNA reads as TGTGCCAGCAGCACAGGGACAAGAAGGGATGAGCCCCAGCATTTT. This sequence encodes CASSTGTRRDEPQHF.

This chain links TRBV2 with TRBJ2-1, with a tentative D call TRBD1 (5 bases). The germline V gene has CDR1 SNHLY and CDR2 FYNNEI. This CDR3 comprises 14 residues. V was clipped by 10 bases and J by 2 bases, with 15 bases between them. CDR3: CANVVQGAYNEQFF. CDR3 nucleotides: TGTGCCAACGTAGTACAAGGGGCCTACAATGAGCAGTTCTTC.

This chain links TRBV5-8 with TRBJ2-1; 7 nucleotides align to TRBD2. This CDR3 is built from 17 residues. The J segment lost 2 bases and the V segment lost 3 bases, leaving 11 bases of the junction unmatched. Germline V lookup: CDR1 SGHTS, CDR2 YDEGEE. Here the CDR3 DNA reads TGTGCCAGCAGCTCCCGATTAGCGGGTTTTACCTACAATGAGCAGTTCTTC. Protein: CASSSRLAGFTYNEQFF.